The 10 T cell receptor beta chains listed next were all sequenced from one sample in a study of blood T cell repertoires in COVID-19. TCRdb's copy holds only in-frame clones and misses some; the assay was immunoSEQ multiplex PCR. The data hold around 200,000 clones, with approximately 80% observed a single time. The source material was peripheral blood. All receptors come from a middle-aged woman with COVID-19, enrolled during active disease.

The rearrangement joins TRBV28 to TRBJ2-1; D gene uncertain. CDR3 length: 14 amino acids. V lost 5 bases and J 7 bases, leaving 15 bases between the germline ends. Germline CDR1 and CDR2: MDHEN and SYDVKM. For the CDR3, the DNA is TGTGCCAGCAGTGGTCGAGGAGCCCCAAATGAGCAGTTCTTC. Protein product: CASSGRGAPNEQFF.

V usage is TRBV27 and J usage is TRBJ2-5, with 7 bases matching TRBD2. V trimming: 0 bases; J trimming: 2 bases; junction bases outside the gene matches: 12. Germline assignment: CDR1 MNHEY and CDR2 SMNVEV (reference sequence). The CDR3 is 18 amino acids. The CDR3 region has the DNA TGTGCCAGCAGTTTATCGGTTGCGACCGGGACTACGCAAGAGACCCAGTACTTC. Protein product: CASSLSVATGTTQETQYF.

This chain links TRBV19 with TRBJ2-3; D is perhaps TRBD2 (6 bases). The germline V gene encodes CDR1 LNHDA and CDR2 SQIVND (reference sequence). The CDR3 is 15 residues long. Trimming stripped 6 bases from V and 2 bases from J, with 15 bases between. As DNA, the CDR3 is TGTGCCAGTAGGTCCCAGCGGGCTCACACAGATACGCAGTATTTT. This sequence encodes CASRSQRAHTDTQYF.

The rearrangement links TRBV9 to TRBJ1-2, with a weak D call TRBD1 (5 bases). The CDR3 runs to 15 residues. Germline CDR1 is SGDLS and CDR2 is YYNGEE. The germline V and J ends were trimmed by 3 bases and 6 bases, with 18 bases remaining between them. This CDR3 reads CASSEPVAGRHGYTF. CDR3 in DNA: TGTGCCAGCAGCGAGCCGGTGGCAGGGCGCCATGGCTACACCTTC.

The J gene is TRBJ1-3, the V gene TRBV2; D possibly corresponds to TRBD1 (5 bases). The CDR3 is 15 amino acids. V was trimmed by 8 bases and J by 5 bases, leaving 19 bases between them. Germline CDR1 SNHLY, CDR2 FYNNEI. CDR3 in amino acids: CASFGDSRGRNTIYF. The CDR3 DNA reads as TGTGCCAGCTTTGGGGACTCCCGAGGCCGAAACACCATATATTTT.

The rearrangement joins TRBV18 to TRBJ2-1, with D possibly matching TRBD2 (5 bases). This CDR3 is 17 amino acids long. Per the germline V gene, CDR1 is KGHSH and CDR2 is LQKENI. Deletions cut 2 bases from V and 3 bases from J, with 17 bases between. CDR3 bases: TGTGCCAGCTCACCAGACACGGACTGGGGATTCTACAATGAGCAGTTCTTC. Its protein is CASSPDTDWGFYNEQFF.

The chain joins TRBV5-8 to TRBJ2-7; D is unclear. V gave up 1 base and J gave up 1 base, with 9 bases separating them. Germline V gene data show CDR1 as SGHTS and CDR2 as YDEGEE. CDR3 size: 14 residues. The CDR3 loop reads CASSLWRSSYEQYF. CDR3 DNA sequence: TGTGCCAGCAGCTTGTGGAGATCGTCCTACGAGCAGTACTTC.

The chain joins TRBV28 to TRBJ2-4; 9 nucleotides align to TRBD1. Trimming removed 8 bases from V and 3 bases from J; junction bases left unmatched: 5. The CDR3 length is 14 residues. Germline CDR1 MDHEN, CDR2 SYDVKM. The CDR3 protein is CASGTGRGKNIQYF. The CDR3 DNA sequence: TGTGCCAGCGGGACAGGGAGGGGCAAAAACATTCAGTACTTC. Full variable domain (missing parts from reference TRBV28 and TRBJ2-4): DVKVTQSSRYLVKRTGEKVFLECVQDMDHENMFWYRQDPGLGLRLIYFSYDVKMKEKGDIPEGYSVSREKKERFSLILESASTNQTSMYLCASGTGRGKNIQYFGAGTRLSVL.

This chain links TRBV19 with TRBJ2-7; tentatively, D is TRBD1 (5 bases). CDR1 is LNHDA and CDR2 is SQIVND in the germline V gene (reference sequence). V was cut by 3 bases and J by 3 bases, with 24 bases left in between. This CDR3 is built from 18 residues. CDR3 nucleotides: TGTGCCAGTAGTATTCTTCCCCCCGGGCCAGGGATTTTCTACGAGCAGTACTTC. Its translation is CASSILPPGPGIFYEQYF. Full variable domain (rest looked up from reference TRBV19 and TRBJ2-7): DGGITQSPKYLFRKEGQNVTLSCEQNLNHDAMYWYRQDPGQGLRLIYYSQIVNDFQKGDIAEGYSVSREKKESFPLTVTSAQKNPTAFYLCASSILPPGPGIFYEQYFGPGTRLTVT.

This rearrangement joins TRBV9 to TRBJ1-2; D remains ambiguous. Germline lookup yields CDR1 SGDLS and CDR2 YYNGEE. This CDR3 has 13 residues. V lost 3 bases to trimming and J lost 3 bases, with 9 bases between them. CDR3 nucleotides: TGTGCCAGCAGCGACCCTTCAGACTATGGCTACACCTTC. Residues: CASSDPSDYGYTF.